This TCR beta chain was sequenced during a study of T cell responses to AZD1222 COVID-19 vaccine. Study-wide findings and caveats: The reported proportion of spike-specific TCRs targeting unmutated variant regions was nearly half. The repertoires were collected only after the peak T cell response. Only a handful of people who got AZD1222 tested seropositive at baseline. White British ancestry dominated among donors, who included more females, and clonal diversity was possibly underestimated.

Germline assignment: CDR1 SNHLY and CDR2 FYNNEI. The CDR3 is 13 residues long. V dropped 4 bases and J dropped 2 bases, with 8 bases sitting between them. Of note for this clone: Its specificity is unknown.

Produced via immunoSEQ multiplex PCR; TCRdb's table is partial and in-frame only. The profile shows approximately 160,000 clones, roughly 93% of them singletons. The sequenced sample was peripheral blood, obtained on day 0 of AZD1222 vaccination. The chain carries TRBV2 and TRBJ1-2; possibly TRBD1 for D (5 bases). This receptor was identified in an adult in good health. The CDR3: CASSADSNYGYTF. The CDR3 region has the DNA TGTGCCAGCAGTGCTGACAGCAACTATGGCTACACCTTC.